This T cell receptor beta chain was recovered during a study of T cells in Graves' hyperthyroidism and ophthalmopathy. For the study at large: The authors collected peripheral blood at initial diagnosis, before any treatment.

This clonotype has a count of ten or more. Its matching antigen is unknown. Authors of the study amplified TCR beta CDR3 regions from RNA transcripts. Initially, a first-round RT-PCR of the TCR CDR3 employed the HTBI primer set. TCRdb called the multiplex PCR reads again in MiXCR, with one record for every CDR3 protein. The sample yields roughly 600,000 distinct CDR3 sequences, about 14% seen once. The study, taken as a whole, reports: Most thyroid clonotypes expanded above 0.001 appeared in blood too.

Patients showing uncontrolled infection, other autoimmune disease, pregnancy or lactation were ineligible. The clonotype comes from a woman aged 50 to 65 with Graves' ophthalmopathy. Sequencing used blood.

The chain's CDR3 is CASSQSGRILNEQFF. The CDR3 DNA sequence: TGTGCCAGCAGCCAATCCGGGAGGATCCTGAATGAGCAGTTCTTC. The chain recombines TRBV3-2 with TRBJ2-1; the table gives TRBD2 as D, unverified against the DNA. TRBV3-2 is an annotated pseudogene. This CDR3 region has 15 residues.